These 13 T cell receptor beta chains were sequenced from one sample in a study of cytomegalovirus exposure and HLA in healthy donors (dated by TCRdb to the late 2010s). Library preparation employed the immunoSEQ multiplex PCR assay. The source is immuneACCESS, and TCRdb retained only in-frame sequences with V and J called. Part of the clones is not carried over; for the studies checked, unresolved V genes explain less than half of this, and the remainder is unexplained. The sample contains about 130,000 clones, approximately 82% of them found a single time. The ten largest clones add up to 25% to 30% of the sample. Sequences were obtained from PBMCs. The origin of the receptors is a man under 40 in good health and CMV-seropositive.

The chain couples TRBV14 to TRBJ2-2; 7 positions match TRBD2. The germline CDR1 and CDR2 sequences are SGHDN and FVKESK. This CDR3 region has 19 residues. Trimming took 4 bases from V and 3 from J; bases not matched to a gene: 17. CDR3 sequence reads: CASSPFQETAGAHTGELFF. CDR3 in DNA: TGTGCCAGCAGCCCTTTCCAGGAGACGGCGGGAGCGCACACCGGGGAGCTGTTTTTT.

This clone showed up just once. CDR3 protein: CASSDRGSSGANVLTF. In nucleotides, the CDR3 is TGCGCCAGCAGCGACAGGGGGAGCTCTGGGGCCAACGTCCTGACTTTC. The chain links TRBV5-1 to TRBJ2-6; 9 bases are a match to TRBD1. Looked up from germline, CDR1 is SGHRS and CDR2 is YFSETQ. This CDR3 has 16 residues. V lost 4 bases and J lost 0; bases outside the gene matches: 2.

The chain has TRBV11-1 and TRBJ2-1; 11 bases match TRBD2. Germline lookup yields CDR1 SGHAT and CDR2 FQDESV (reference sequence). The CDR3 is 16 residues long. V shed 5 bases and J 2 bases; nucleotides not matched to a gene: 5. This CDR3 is CASSTGTSGTYNEQFF. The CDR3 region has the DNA TGTGCCAGCAGCACCGGGACTAGCGGCACCTACAATGAGCAGTTCTTC.

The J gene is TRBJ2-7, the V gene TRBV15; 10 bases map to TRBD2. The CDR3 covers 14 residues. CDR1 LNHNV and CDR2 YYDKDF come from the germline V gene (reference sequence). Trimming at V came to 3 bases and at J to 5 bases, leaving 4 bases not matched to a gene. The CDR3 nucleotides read TGTGCCACCAGCAGCGGGACTAGCGATAACGAGCAGTACTTC. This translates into CATSSGTSDNEQYF.

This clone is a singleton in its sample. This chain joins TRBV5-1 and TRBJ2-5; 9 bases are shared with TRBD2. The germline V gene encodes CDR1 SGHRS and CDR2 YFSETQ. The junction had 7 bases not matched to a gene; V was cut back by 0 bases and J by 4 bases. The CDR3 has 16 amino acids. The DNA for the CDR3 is TGCGCCAGCAGCTTGGGACTAGCGGTGAGGGGAGAGACCCAGTACTTC. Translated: CASSLGLAVRGETQYF.

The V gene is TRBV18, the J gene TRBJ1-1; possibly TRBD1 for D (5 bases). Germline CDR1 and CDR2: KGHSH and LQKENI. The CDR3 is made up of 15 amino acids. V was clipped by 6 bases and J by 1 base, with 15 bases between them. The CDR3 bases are TGTGCCAGCTCGGGGACTGCGATTCAGAACACTGAAGCTTTCTTT. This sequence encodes CASSGTAIQNTEAFF.

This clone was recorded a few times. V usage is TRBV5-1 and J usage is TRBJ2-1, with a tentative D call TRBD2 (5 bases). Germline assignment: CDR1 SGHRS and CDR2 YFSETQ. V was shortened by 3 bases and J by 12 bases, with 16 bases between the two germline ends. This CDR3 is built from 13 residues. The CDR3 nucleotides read TGCGCCAGCAGCTCTAGCTTTTCGGGTCGGCAGTTCTTC. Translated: CASSSSFSGRQFF.

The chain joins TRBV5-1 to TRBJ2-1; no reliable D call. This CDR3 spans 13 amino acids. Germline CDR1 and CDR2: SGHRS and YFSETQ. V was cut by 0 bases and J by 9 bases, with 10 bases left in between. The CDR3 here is CASSLGEQLEQFF. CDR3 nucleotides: TGCGCCAGCAGCTTGGGCGAACAGCTTGAGCAGTTCTTC.

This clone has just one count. CDR3 sequence reads: CASSQDFGRLNYGYTF. CDR3 DNA sequence: TGTGCCAGCAGCCAAGATTTTGGCAGACTTAACTATGGCTACACCTTC. The chain has TRBV14 and TRBJ1-2; D not certain. CDR3 size: 16 residues. Trimming shortened V by 0 bases and J by 1 base, and 12 bases separated the two germline ends. Per germline, CDR1 SGHDN and CDR2 FVKESK.

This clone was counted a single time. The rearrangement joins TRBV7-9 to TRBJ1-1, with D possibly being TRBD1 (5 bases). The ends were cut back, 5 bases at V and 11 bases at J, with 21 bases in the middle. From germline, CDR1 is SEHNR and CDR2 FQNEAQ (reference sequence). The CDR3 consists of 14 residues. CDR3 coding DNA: TGTGCCAGCAGCGCCGGGACTGGGGGGGAGGAGGCTTTCTTT. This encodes CASSAGTGGEEAFF.

The CDR3 sequence: CASRGTSGSNEQFF. The CDR3 bases are TGTGCCAGCAGAGGGACTAGCGGGAGTAATGAGCAGTTCTTC. V is TRBV7-6 and J is TRBJ2-1; 14 bases align to TRBD2. The germline V gene has CDR1 SGHVS and CDR2 FNYEAQ. The CDR3 runs to 14 residues. V trimming: 6 bases; J trimming: 7 bases; junction bases outside the gene matches: 2.

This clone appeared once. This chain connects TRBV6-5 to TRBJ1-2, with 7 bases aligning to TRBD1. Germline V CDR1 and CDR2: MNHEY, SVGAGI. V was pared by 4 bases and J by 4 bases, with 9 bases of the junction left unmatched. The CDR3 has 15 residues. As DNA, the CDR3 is TGTGCCAGCAGTTCGGGAGGGACAGAGACCTATGGCTACACCTTC. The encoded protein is CASSSGGTETYGYTF.

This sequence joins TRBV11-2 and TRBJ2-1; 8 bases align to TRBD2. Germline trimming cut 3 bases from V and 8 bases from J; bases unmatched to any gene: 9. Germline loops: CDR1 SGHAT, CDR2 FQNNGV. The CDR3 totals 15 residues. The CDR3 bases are TGTGCCAGCAGCTTGGGGTGGCGGGAGGCCGATGAGCAGTTCTTC. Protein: CASSLGWREADEQFF.